The 32 T cell receptor beta chains listed next were all sequenced from one sample in a study of blood T cell repertoires in COVID-19 (TCRdb year 2020). Preparation of the library involved the immunoSEQ multiplex PCR assay. TCRdb took this table from immuneACCESS and kept in-frame rearrangements with V and J called. Such tables lack part of the clones; where checked against another copy, unresolved V genes explain under half of the gap, and the rest is unexplained. The sample data list roughly 14,000 clones, and approximately 83% of these were observed just once. Clones ranked in the top ten supply 17% of the sample. The sample was peripheral blood. The receptors here all came from a human donor in a cohort sampled during active COVID-19.

V is TRBV12-5 and J is TRBJ2-7; D unresolved. This CDR3 has 12 residues. The germline gives CDR1 LGHNT, CDR2 FRNRAP. With 3 bases removed from V and 3 bases from J, the gap between germline ends came to 6 bases. In DNA form, the CDR3 reads TGTGCTAGTGGTTTTAGAGGCTACGAGCAGTACTTC. The encoded protein is CASGFRGYEQYF.

Remarks on this clone: A much larger clone differs by one base, so this may be a read error. The rearrangement uses TRBV6-6 and TRBJ2-7; D is undetermined. Trimming took off 8 bases at V and 3 bases at J, with 8 bases between the two ends. Germline V CDR1 and CDR2: MNHNY, SVGAGI (reference sequence). The length of the CDR3 is 11 residues. CDR3: CASFSGYEQYF. CDR3 in DNA: TGTGCCAGCTTTTCGGGCTACGAGCAGTACTTC.

The CDR3: CASSSTGGWEAFF. The CDR3 nucleotides read TGTGCCAGCAGCTCAACAGGGGGTTGGGAAGCTTTCTTT. The genes are TRBV12-3 or TRBV12-4 and TRBJ1-1; 8 bases are shared with TRBD1. After removal of 6 bases from V and 8 bases from J, the junction contained 8 bases not matched to a gene. The CDR3 consists of 13 residues.

The CDR3 reads CASSHQGQGVLETQYF. For the CDR3, the DNA is TGTGCCAGCAGCCACCAAGGACAGGGGGTTTTGGAGACCCAGTACTTC. This chain uses TRBV5-8 with TRBJ2-5; 10 bases line up with TRBD1. The germline V gene encodes CDR1 SGHTS and CDR2 YDEGEE. V gave up 4 bases and J gave up 5 bases; unmatched junction bases: 11. There are 16 residues in the CDR3.

V gene TRBV30 combines with J gene TRBJ2-7; the match to TRBD2 covers 8 bases. The length of the CDR3 is 14 residues. After removal of 6 bases from V and 3 bases from J, the junction contained 10 bases not matched to a gene. Looked up from germline, CDR1 is GTSNPN and CDR2 is SVGIG (reference sequence). The CDR3 loop is CACRKSGGFYEQYF. Written as DNA, the CDR3 is TGTGCCTGCCGCAAGAGCGGGGGCTTCTACGAGCAGTACTTC.

The chain uses TRBV24-1 and TRBJ2-5; D remains ambiguous. Germline lookup yields CDR1 KGHDR and CDR2 SFDVKD. CDR3 length: 15 amino acids. Between the trimmed V and J ends, which lost 4 bases and 1 base, there was a span of 12 bases. CDR3 DNA: TGTGCCACCAGTGACGGTAGCTCGGCCCAAGAGACCCAGTACTTC. Translated, it gives CATSDGSSAQETQYF.

This chain connects TRBV7-3 to TRBJ2-5; D perhaps matches TRBD1 (6 bases). The V end was cut by 4 bases, the J end by 6 bases, with 15 bases between. The CDR3 extends over 14 amino acids. Per germline, CDR1 SGHTA and CDR2 FQGTGA. The CDR3: CASSSPVDRKTQYF. Written as DNA, the CDR3 is TGTGCCAGCAGCTCGCCCGTGGACAGAAAGACCCAGTACTTC.

This chain connects TRBV10-2 to TRBJ2-2; TRBD2 agrees at 9 bases. With V trimmed by 6 bases and J by 5 bases, 7 bases remained unmatched. The CDR3 loop spans 15 amino acids. Germline lookup yields CDR1 WSHSY and CDR2 SAAADI. CDR3 nucleotide sequence: TGCGCCAGCAGCGGTAGCGGGGGAGAAACCGGGGAGCTGTTTTTT. As protein: CASSGSGGETGELFF.

This clone turned up a few times. V usage is TRBV11-2 and J usage is TRBJ2-1; 8 nucleotides match TRBD1. The germline V gene has CDR1 SGHAT and CDR2 FQNNGV. V dropped 2 bases and J dropped 8; count of bases not matched to a gene: 8. CDR3 size: 15 residues. CDR3 protein: CASSLLGDRGDEQFF. The CDR3 nucleotides are TGTGCCAGCAGCTTACTCGGAGACAGGGGTGATGAGCAGTTCTTC.

The V and J genes are TRBV7-9 and TRBJ2-1; maybe TRBD1 (5 bases). The CDR3 is made up of 17 amino acids. V gave up 1 base and J gave up 1 base, with 14 bases separating them. The V gene's germline CDR1 is SEHNR and CDR2 FQNEAQ (reference sequence). As DNA, the CDR3 is TGTGCCAGCAGCTTAGACCATCCCTGGACATCCTACAATGAGCAGTTCTTC. Translation gives CASSLDHPWTSYNEQFF.

This clone appeared a few times. The CDR3 sequence is CSASSRTGGYEQYF. The CDR3 nucleotides read TGCAGTGCTAGTTCCCGGACAGGGGGCTACGAGCAGTACTTC. V is TRBV20-1 and J is TRBJ2-7; TRBD1 aligns across 10 bases. Germline-derived CDR1 and CDR2 are DFQATT and SNEGSKA (reference sequence). CDR3 length equals 14 residues. Trimming at V came to 3 bases and at J to 3 bases, leaving 5 bases not matched to a gene.

The gene calls are TRBV7-9 and TRBJ1-1; D is uncertain. The CDR3 loop spans 13 amino acids. Germline CDR1 reads SEHNR; CDR2 reads FQNEAQ (reference sequence). V was shortened by 6 bases and J by 5 bases, with 13 bases between the two germline ends. The CDR3 nucleotides read TGTGCCAGCAGGGACTCTGGCGGGACTGAAGCTTTCTTT. Translated, it gives CASRDSGGTEAFF.

The chain recombines TRBV19 with TRBJ2-5; a weak D match, TRBD1 (6 bases). This CDR3 has 13 amino acids. Trimming shortened V by 6 bases and J by 1 base, and 9 bases separated the two germline ends. Germline-derived CDR1 and CDR2 are LNHDA and SQIVND (reference sequence). CDR3 nucleotides: TGTGCCAGTAGAGACAGGCCCCAAGAGACCCAGTACTTC. This sequence encodes CASRDRPQETQYF.

V usage is TRBV4-3 and J usage is TRBJ2-1; D not resolved. V lost 1 base to trimming and J lost 2 bases, with 9 bases between them. Germline loops: CDR1 LGHNA, CDR2 YSLEER. CDR3 length equals 15 residues. In nucleotides, the CDR3 is TGCGCCAGCAGCCAAGTTGGCAGCGCCTACAATGAGCAGTTCTTC. Amino acid sequence: CASSQVGSAYNEQFF.

The V gene is TRBV4-3, the J gene TRBJ2-1; no firm D call. The germline CDR1 and CDR2 sequences are LGHNA and YSLEER. The V and J ends lost 0 bases and 3 bases respectively, with 9 bases between them. This CDR3 region has 15 residues. For the CDR3, the DNA is TGCGCCAGCAGCCAAGATAGGCCAGGCTACAATGAGCAGTTCTTC. Encoded protein: CASSQDRPGYNEQFF.

The genes are TRBV6-5 and TRBJ1-3, with 8 bases fitting TRBD1. Germline V gene data show CDR1 as MNHEY and CDR2 as SVGAGI. V lost 0 bases and J lost 4; bases outside the gene matches: 5. The CDR3 has 16 amino acids. The CDR3 DNA follows: TGTGCCAGCAGTTACTCGAAGGCAGGGGGCGGAAACACCATATATTTT. Translation gives CASSYSKAGGGNTIYF.

The rearrangement joins TRBV5-1 to TRBJ2-1; D gene uncertain. Germline assignment: CDR1 SGHRS and CDR2 YFSETQ. The CDR3 consists of 14 residues. The V gene lost 0 bases and the J gene lost 10 bases, with 14 bases spanning the gap. CDR3 DNA: TGCGCCAGCAGCTTGGTCTCGCCAACTCTGGAGCAGTTCTTC. Protein: CASSLVSPTLEQFF.

V usage is TRBV2 and J usage is TRBJ2-1; 10 positions agree with TRBD2. The CDR3 consists of 14 residues. Germline V CDR1 and CDR2: SNHLY, FYNNEI. The J segment lost 4 bases and the V segment lost 6 bases, leaving 3 bases of the junction unmatched. This CDR3 reads CASRSGGVYNEQFF. CDR3 nucleotide sequence: TGTGCCAGCAGGAGCGGGGGGGTTTACAATGAGCAGTTCTTC. Using reference TRBV2 and TRBJ2-1 for the parts outside the CDR3, the full variable domain is EPEVTQTPSHQVTQMGQEVILRCVPISNHLYFYWYRQILGQKVEFLVSFYNNEISEKSEIFDDQFSVERPDGSNFTLKIRSTKLEDSAMYFCASRSGGVYNEQFFGPGTRLTVL.

V and J are TRBV5-1 and TRBJ2-1; 10 nucleotides agree with TRBD2. Trimming cost V 6 bases and J 7 bases; bases outside gene matches: 10. This CDR3 contains 15 residues. Germline V gene lookup returns CDR1 SGHRS and CDR2 YFSETQ. CDR3 nucleotides: TGCGCCAGCAACTCAGCCAGCGGGGGGGCGAATGAGCAGTTCTTC. Residues: CASNSASGGANEQFF.

This chain uses TRBV5-4 with TRBJ1-5, with D tentatively TRBD1 (6 bases). The CDR3 covers 14 residues. Deletions cut 0 bases from V and 6 bases from J, with 10 bases between. Germline V lookup: CDR1 SGHNT, CDR2 YYREEE (reference sequence). Here the CDR3 reads CASSLGGLGQPQHF. The CDR3 DNA follows: TGTGCCAGCAGCTTGGGGGGGCTGGGTCAGCCCCAGCATTTT.

In regard to this clone: A junction end diverges from the germline sequence, so it may reflect a read error. The chain has TRBV7-8 and TRBJ1-2; 9 nucleotides line up with TRBD1. CDR3 length: 12 residues. Germline CDR1 SGHVS, CDR2 FQNEAQ. CDR3 residues: CASSMNRDRVYF. CDR3 DNA sequence: TGTGCCAGCAGCATGAACCGGGACAGGGTTTACTTC.

J is TRBJ2-6 and V is TRBV14; D may be TRBD1 (6 bases). In germline, CDR1 is SGHDN, CDR2 FVKESK. The CDR3 is made up of 16 amino acids. V dropped 6 bases and J dropped 1 base, with 13 bases sitting between them. The CDR3 is CASRRKTGSGANVLTF. CDR3 DNA: TGTGCCAGCAGACGTAAAACAGGGTCTGGGGCCAACGTCCTGACTTTC.

The V call is TRBV6-5, the J call TRBJ2-7, with unresolved D. Germline V gene lookup returns CDR1 MNHEY and CDR2 SVGAGI. V lost 2 bases to trimming and J lost 6 bases, with 14 bases between them. The CDR3 has 14 amino acids. For the CDR3, the DNA is TGTGCCAGCAGTTACATCGACTCGCCTATCGAGCAGTACTTC. Its protein is CASSYIDSPIEQYF.

The chain uses TRBV6-5 and TRBJ2-7; tentatively, D is TRBD1 (6 bases). In germline, CDR1 is MNHEY, CDR2 SVGAGI. V was trimmed by 6 bases and J by 2 bases, leaving 17 bases between them. The CDR3 is 15 amino acids. The CDR3 DNA sequence: TGTGCCAGCAGGAAAGGACAGTGGTCGGCCTACGAGCAGTACTTC. Its protein is CASRKGQWSAYEQYF.

The chain has TRBV10-3 and TRBJ2-2; D perhaps matches TRBD2 (5 bases). Germline lookup yields CDR1 ENHRY and CDR2 SYGVKD. The CDR3 consists of 14 residues. V lost 2 bases and J lost 6, with 10 bases in between. This CDR3 reads CAISEPSGAGELFF. CDR3 sequence (DNA): TGTGCCATCAGTGAGCCCAGCGGAGCCGGGGAGCTGTTTTTT.

The V gene is TRBV7-9, the J gene TRBJ2-1; D is unclear. Germline-derived CDR1 and CDR2 are SEHNR and FQNEAQ (reference sequence). This CDR3 has 11 residues. Trimming shortened V by 8 bases and J by 4 bases, and 6 bases separated the two germline ends. The CDR3 nucleotides are TGTGCCAGCGTCAGATACAATGAGCAGTTCTTC. The encoded protein is CASVRYNEQFF.

This sequence joins TRBV2 and TRBJ2-3; 7 bases are a match to TRBD2. Germline V CDR1 and CDR2: SNHLY, FYNNEI. The CDR3 contains 14 residues. The junction had 6 bases not matched to a gene; V was cut back by 7 bases and J by 2 bases. CDR3 sequence reads: CASIRDYHTDTQYF. The CDR3 bases are TGTGCCAGCATTCGGGACTACCACACAGATACGCAGTATTTT.

V gene TRBV5-6 combines with J gene TRBJ1-1; D possibly corresponds to TRBD1 (6 bases). CDR1 is SGHDT, CDR2 YYEEEE, per germline. Trimming removed 6 bases from V and 5 bases from J, with 20 bases in between. This CDR3 has 15 residues. As DNA, the CDR3 is TGTGCCAGCACCCGCCGGGGGGCGCTGGGAACTGAAGCTTTCTTT. Protein sequence: CASTRRGALGTEAFF.

The V gene is TRBV5-1, the J gene TRBJ2-5, with D perhaps TRBD2 (6 bases). In germline, CDR1 is SGHRS, CDR2 YFSETQ. V dropped 4 bases and J dropped 9 bases, with 13 bases sitting between them. The CDR3 loop spans 12 amino acids. CDR3 DNA: TGCGCCAGCAGCGCGCACGGAGGGGCCCAGTACTTC. Its protein product is CASSAHGGAQYF.

The chain uses TRBV5-1 and TRBJ2-6; TRBD2 agrees at 10 bases. CDR1 is SGHRS and CDR2 is YFSETQ in the germline V gene. Germline trimming cut 1 base from V and 0 bases from J; bases unmatched to any gene: 4. The CDR3 is made up of 18 amino acids. CDR3 nucleotide sequence: TGCGCCAGCAGCTTGCGAGTAGCGGGGGGCTCTGGGGCCAACGTCCTGACTTTC. It translates to CASSLRVAGGSGANVLTF.

This chain joins TRBV7-9 and TRBJ2-1; TRBD2 aligns across 7 bases. The germline gives CDR1 SEHNR, CDR2 FQNEAQ (reference sequence). The V gene end was trimmed by 1 base and the J gene end by 3 bases; junction bases not matched to a gene: 6. This CDR3 is built from 16 residues. CDR3 loop: CASSLELAGDYNEQFF. The CDR3 nucleotides are TGTGCCAGCAGCTTAGAATTAGCGGGTGACTACAATGAGCAGTTCTTC.

J is TRBJ2-3 and V is TRBV3-1 (or the pseudogene TRBV3-2), with 10 bases matching TRBD2. In germline, CDR1 is LGHDT, CDR2 YNNKEL (reference sequence). CDR3 length equals 15 residues. With V trimmed by 6 bases and J by 4 bases, 7 bases remained unmatched. CDR3 region: CASSPTSGVADTQYF. The CDR3 DNA sequence: TGTGCCAGCAGTCCTACTAGCGGGGTTGCAGATACGCAGTATTTT.